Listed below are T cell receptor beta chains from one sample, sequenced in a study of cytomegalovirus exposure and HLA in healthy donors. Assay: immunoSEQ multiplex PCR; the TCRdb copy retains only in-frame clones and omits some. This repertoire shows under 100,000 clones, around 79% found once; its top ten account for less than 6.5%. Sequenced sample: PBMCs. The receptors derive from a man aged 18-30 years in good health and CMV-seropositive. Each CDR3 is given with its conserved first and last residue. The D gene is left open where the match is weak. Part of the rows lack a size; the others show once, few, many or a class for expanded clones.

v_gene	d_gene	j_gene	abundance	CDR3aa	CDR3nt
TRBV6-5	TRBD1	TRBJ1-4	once	CASSLTGGLGEKLFF	TGTGCCAGCAGCCTCACAGGGGGTTTGGGTGAAAAACTGTTTTTT
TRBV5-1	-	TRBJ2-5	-	CASSSGLQETQYF	TGCGCCAGCAGCTCTGGACTACAAGAGACCCAGTACTTC
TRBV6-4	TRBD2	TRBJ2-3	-	CASSEAGGTDTQYF	TGTGCCAGCAGTGAAGCGGGAGGCACAGATACGCAGTATTTT
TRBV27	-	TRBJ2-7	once	CASSNHRVSEQYF	TGTGCCAGCAGTAACCACAGGGTCTCCGAGCAGTACTTC
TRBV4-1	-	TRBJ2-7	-	CASSQDNYEQYF	TGCGCCAGCAGCCAAGATAATTACGAGCAGTACTTC
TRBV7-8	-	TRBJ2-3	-	CASSVSRVTDTQYF	TGTGCCAGCAGCGTCAGCCGGGTCACAGATACGCAGTATTTT
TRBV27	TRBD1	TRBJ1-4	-	CASSPRTGSEKLFF	TGTGCCAGCAGTCCCCGGACAGGCTCTGAAAAACTGTTTTTT
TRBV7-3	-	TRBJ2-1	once	CASSPEGGYNEQFF	TGTGCCAGCAGCCCGGAGGGGGGGTACAATGAGCAGTTCTTC
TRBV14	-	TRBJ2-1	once	CASSQDPDSYNEQFF	TGTGCCAGCAGCCAAGATCCGGACAGCTACAATGAGCAGTTCTTC
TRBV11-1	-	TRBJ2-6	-	CASSSDSSGANVLTF	TGTGCCAGCAGTTCGGACAGCTCTGGGGCCAACGTCCTGACTTTC
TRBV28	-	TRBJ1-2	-	CASSFTARGYTF	TGTGCCAGCAGTTTCACAGCCCGTGGCTACACCTTC
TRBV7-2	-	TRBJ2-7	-	CASSSLNQLPLISYEQYF	TGTGCCAGCAGCTCCCTGAACCAACTACCTCTAATCTCCTACGAGCAGTACTTC
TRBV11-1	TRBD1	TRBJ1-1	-	CASSQRQGTEAFF	TGTGCCAGCAGCCAGAGACAGGGCACTGAAGCTTTCTTT
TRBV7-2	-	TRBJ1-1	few	CASSPDSTEAFF	TGTGCCAGCAGCCCCGATAGCACTGAAGCTTTCTTT
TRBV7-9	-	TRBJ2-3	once	CASSLEGADTQYF	TGTGCCAGCAGCTTAGAAGGGGCAGATACGCAGTATTTT
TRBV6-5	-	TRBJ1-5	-	CASSYRMGLSQPQHF	TGTGCCAGCAGTTACCGGATGGGGCTGAGTCAGCCCCAGCATTTT
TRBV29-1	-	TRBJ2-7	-	CSVVLRVYEQYF	TGCAGCGTTGTTCTCAGGGTCTACGAGCAGTACTTC
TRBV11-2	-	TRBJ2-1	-	CASSHIREQFF	TGTGCCAGCAGCCATATCCGGGAGCAGTTCTTC
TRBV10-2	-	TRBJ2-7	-	CASSESQWEQYF	TGCGCCAGCAGTGAGTCGCAGTGGGAGCAGTACTTC
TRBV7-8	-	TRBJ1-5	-	CASSLERVNSNQPQHF	TGTGCCAGCAGCTTAGAACGCGTTAACAGTAATCAGCCCCAGCATTTT
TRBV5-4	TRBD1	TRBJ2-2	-	CASSNYDRVGTGELFF	TGTGCCAGCAGCAACTACGACAGGGTTGGAACCGGGGAGCTGTTTTTT
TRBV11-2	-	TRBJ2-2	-	CASSLDPRGPGELFF	TGTGCCAGCAGCTTAGATCCCAGGGGCCCCGGGGAGCTGTTTTTT
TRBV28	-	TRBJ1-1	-	CASSHTANTEAFF	TGTGCCAGCAGTCACACAGCGAACACTGAAGCTTTCTTT
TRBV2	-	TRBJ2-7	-	CASSEESVPGEQYF	TGTGCCAGCAGTGAGGAATCGGTTCCAGGCGAGCAGTACTTC
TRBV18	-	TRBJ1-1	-	CASSPTGENTEAFF	TGTGCCAGCTCACCAACAGGAGAGAACACTGAAGCTTTCTTT
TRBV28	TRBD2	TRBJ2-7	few	CASSPTPTSGSDEQYF	TGTGCCAGCAGTCCGACCCCGACTAGCGGGAGCGACGAGCAGTACTTC
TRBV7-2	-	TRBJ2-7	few	CASSLAVSAEQYF	TGTGCCAGCAGCTTAGCGGTATCAGCGGAGCAGTACTTC
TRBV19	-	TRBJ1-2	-	CASSGANYGYTF	TGTGCCAGTAGTGGAGCTAACTATGGCTACACCTTC
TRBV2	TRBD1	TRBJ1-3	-	CASSEAFWDRGNTIYF	TGTGCCAGCAGTGAAGCTTTTTGGGACAGAGGAAACACCATATATTTT